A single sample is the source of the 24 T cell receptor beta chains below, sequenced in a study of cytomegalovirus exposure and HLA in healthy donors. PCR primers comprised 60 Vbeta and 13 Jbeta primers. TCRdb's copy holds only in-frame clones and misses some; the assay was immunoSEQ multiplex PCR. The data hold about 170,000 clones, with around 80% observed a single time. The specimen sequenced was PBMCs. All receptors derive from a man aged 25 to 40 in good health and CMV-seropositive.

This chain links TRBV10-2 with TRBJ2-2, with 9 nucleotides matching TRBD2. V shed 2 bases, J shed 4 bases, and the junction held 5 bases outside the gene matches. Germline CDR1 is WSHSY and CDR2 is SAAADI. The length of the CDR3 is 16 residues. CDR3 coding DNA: TGCGCCAGCAGTGAGGATAGCGGGAGAGGCACCGGGGAGCTGTTTTTT. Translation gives CASSEDSGRGTGELFF.

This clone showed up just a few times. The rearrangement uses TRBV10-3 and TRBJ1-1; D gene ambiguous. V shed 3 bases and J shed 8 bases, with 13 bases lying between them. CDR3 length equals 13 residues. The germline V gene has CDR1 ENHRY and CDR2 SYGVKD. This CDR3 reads CAISETPTGEAFF. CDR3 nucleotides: TGTGCCATCAGTGAAACCCCGACCGGGGAAGCTTTCTTT.

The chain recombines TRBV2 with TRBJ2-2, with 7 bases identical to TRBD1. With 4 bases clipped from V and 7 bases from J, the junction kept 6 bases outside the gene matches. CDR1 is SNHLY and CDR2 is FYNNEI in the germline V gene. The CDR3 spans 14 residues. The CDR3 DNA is TGTGCCAGCAGTGTAAGGGGGCTCGGCGGGGAGCTGTTTTTT. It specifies CASSVRGLGGELFF.

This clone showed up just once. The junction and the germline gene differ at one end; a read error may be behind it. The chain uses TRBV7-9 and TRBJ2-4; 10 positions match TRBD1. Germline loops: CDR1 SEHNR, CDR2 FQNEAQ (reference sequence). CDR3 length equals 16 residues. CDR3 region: CSSSLVFGDRGNIQYF. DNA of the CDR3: TGTTCCAGCAGCTTAGTTTTTGGGGACAGGGGCAACATTCAGTACTTC.

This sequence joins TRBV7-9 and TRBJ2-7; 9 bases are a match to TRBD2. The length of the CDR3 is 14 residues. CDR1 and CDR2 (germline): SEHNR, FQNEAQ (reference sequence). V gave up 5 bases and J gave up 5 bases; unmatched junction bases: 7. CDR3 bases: TGTGCCAGCAGCCGTAGCGGGAGCGTCCACGAGCAGTACTTC. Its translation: CASSRSGSVHEQYF.

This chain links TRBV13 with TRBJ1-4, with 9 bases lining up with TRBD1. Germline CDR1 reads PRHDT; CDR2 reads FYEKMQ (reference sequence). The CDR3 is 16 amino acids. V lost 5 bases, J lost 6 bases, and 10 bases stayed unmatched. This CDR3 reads CASSLGTGMGDEKLFF. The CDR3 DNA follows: TGTGCCAGCAGCCTCGGGACAGGGATGGGGGATGAAAAACTGTTTTTT.

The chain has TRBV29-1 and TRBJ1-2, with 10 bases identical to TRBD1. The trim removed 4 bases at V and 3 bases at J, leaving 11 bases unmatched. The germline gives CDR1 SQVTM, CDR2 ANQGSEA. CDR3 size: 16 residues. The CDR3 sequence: CSVGLGTGAVYYGYTF. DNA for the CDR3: TGCAGCGTTGGTTTAGGGACAGGGGCAGTTTACTATGGCTACACCTTC.

CDR3 in amino acids: CASSLSGSGGHTGELFF. In DNA, the CDR3 is TGTGCCAGCAGTTTATCGGGTAGCGGGGGGCACACCGGGGAGCTGTTTTTT. This chain links TRBV27 with TRBJ2-2; 10 bases are a match to TRBD2. V gave up 0 bases and J gave up 3 bases; unmatched junction bases: 4. The length of the CDR3 is 17 residues. Germline V gene lookup returns CDR1 MNHEY and CDR2 SMNVEV (reference sequence).

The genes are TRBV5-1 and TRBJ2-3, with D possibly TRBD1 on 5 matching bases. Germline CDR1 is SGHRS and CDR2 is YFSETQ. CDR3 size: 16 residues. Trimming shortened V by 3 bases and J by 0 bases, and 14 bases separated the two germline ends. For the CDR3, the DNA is TGCGCCAGCAGCTACCTCGACAGCACTAGCACAGATACGCAGTATTTT. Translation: CASSYLDSTSTDTQYF. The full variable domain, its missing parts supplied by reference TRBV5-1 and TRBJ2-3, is KAGVTQTPRYLIKTRGQQVTLSCSPISGHRSVSWYQQTPGQGLQFLFEYFSETQRNKGNFPGRFSGRQFSNSRSEMNVSTLELGDSALYLCASSYLDSTSTDTQYFGPGTRLTVL.

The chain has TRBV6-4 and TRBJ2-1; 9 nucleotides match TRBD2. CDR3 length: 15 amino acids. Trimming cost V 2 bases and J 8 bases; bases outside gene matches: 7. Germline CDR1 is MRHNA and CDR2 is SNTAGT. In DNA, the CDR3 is TGTGCCAGCAGTGACGGGGCGGGAGGGCCCGATGAGCAGTTCTTC. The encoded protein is CASSDGAGGPDEQFF.

The CDR3 reads CAWEETGDSYEQYF. As DNA, the CDR3 is TGTGCCTGGGAAGAGACAGGGGACTCCTACGAGCAGTACTTC. The genes are TRBV30 and TRBJ2-5; 8 positions agree with TRBD1. The end of the DNA aligns better with TRBJ2-7, so the J call may be wrong. Germline V gene data show CDR1 as GTSNPN and CDR2 as SVGIG (reference sequence). The length of the CDR3 is 14 residues.

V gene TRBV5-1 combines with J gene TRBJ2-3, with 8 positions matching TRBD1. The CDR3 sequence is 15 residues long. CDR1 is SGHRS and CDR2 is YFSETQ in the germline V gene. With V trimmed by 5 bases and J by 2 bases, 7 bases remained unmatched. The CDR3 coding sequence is TGCGCCAGCAGTCGACAGGGGAGAGACACAGATACGCAGTATTTT. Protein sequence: CASSRQGRDTDTQYF.

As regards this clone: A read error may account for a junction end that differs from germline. The CDR3 DNA reads as TGTGCCTGGAGTGGGCTAGCGTTCAATGAGCAGCTCTTC. This codes for CAWSGLAFNEQLF. The chain is built from TRBV30 and TRBJ2-1, with a tentative D call TRBD2 (6 bases). The CDR3 has 13 residues. Germline loops: CDR1 GTSNPN, CDR2 SVGIG (reference sequence).

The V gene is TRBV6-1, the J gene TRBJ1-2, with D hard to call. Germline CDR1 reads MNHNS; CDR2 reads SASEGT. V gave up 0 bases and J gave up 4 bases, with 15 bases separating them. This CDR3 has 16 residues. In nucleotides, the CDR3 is TGTGCCAGCAGTGAAGCCGCCGGGAACGGTGGCTATGGCTACACCTTC. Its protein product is CASSEAAGNGGYGYTF.

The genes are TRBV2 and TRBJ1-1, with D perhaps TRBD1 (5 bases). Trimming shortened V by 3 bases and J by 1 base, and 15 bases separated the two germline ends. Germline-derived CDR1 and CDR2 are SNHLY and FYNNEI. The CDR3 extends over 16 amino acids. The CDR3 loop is CASSDYLGVTNTEAFF. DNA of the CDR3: TGTGCCAGCAGTGATTACCTAGGGGTGACGAACACTGAAGCTTTCTTT.

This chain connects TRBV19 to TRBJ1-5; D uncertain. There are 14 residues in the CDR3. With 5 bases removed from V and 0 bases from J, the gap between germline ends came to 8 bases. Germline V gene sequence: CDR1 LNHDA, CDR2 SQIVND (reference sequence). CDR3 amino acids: CASSRGYSNQPQHF. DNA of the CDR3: TGTGCCAGTAGTCGGGGATATAGCAATCAGCCCCAGCATTTT.

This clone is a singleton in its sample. The CDR3 DNA follows: TGTGCCAGCAGCTTTGGCGGGAGGGCCGCGACAGATACGCAGTATTTT. Residues: CASSFGGRAATDTQYF. V is TRBV11-2 and J is TRBJ2-3, with 9 bases that match TRBD2. V lost 3 bases, J lost 3 bases, and 7 bases stayed unmatched. This CDR3 comprises 16 residues. Germline V gene sequence: CDR1 SGHAT, CDR2 FQNNGV.

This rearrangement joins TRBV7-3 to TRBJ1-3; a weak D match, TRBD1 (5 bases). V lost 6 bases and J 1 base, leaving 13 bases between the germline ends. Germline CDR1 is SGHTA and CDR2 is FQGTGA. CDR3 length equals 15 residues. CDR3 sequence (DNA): TGTGCCAGCAGTAAAAGGGGTGGATCTGGAAACACCATATATTTT. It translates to CASSKRGGSGNTIYF.

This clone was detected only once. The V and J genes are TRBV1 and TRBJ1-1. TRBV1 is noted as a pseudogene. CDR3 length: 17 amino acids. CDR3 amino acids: CTSSQDFGRGGYTEAFF. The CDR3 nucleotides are TGCACCAGCAGCCAAGATTTCGGCCGGGGTGGGTACACTGAAGCTTTCTTT.

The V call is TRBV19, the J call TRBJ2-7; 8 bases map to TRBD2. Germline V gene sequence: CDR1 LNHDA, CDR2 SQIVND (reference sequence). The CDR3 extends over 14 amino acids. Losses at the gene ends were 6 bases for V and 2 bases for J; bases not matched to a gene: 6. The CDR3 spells CASRSAGETYEQYF. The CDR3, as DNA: TGTGCCAGTAGGTCAGCGGGAGAGACCTACGAGCAGTACTTC.

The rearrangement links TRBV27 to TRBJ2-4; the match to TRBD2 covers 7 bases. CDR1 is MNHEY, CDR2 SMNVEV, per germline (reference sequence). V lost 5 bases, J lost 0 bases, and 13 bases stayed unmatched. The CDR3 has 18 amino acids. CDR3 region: CASSTTTGTIVAKNIQYF. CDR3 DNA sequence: TGTGCCAGCAGTACAACAACCGGGACTATCGTAGCCAAAAACATTCAGTACTTC.

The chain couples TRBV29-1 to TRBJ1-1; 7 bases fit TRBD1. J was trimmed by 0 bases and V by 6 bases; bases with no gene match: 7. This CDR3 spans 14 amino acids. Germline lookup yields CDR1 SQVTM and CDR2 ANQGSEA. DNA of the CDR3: TGCAGCGTGGAACAGGGGTCCATGAACACTGAAGCTTTCTTT. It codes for CSVEQGSMNTEAFF.

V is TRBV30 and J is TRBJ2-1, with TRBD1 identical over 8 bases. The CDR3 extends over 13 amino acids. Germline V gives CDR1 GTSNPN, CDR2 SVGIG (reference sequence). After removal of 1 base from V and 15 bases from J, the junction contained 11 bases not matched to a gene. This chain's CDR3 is CAWSAGRTGLGFF. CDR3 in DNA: TGTGCCTGGAGTGCGGGTAGGACAGGGCTGGGGTTCTTC.

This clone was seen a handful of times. CDR3 DNA: TGTGCCAGCAGTGAAAACAGGGACACTGAAGCTTTCTTT. This encodes CASSENRDTEAFF. This sequence joins TRBV6-1 and TRBJ1-1, with a weak D call TRBD1 (6 bases). V was shortened by 2 bases and J by 3 bases, with 7 bases between the two germline ends. The CDR3 totals 13 residues. Germline CDR1 is MNHNS and CDR2 is SASEGT.